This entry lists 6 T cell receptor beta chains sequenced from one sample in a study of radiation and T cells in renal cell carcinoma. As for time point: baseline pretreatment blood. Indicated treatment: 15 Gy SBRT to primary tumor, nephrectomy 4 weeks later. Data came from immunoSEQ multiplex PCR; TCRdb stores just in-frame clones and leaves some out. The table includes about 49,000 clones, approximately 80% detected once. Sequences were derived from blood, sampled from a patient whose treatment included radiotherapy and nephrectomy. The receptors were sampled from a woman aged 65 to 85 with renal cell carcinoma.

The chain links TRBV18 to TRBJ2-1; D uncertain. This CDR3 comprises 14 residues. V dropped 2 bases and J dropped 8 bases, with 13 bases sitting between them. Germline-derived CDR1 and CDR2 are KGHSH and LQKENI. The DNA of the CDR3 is TGTGCCAGCTCACCAGGGCAGGCGAAGCATGAGCAGTTCTTC. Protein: CASSPGQAKHEQFF.

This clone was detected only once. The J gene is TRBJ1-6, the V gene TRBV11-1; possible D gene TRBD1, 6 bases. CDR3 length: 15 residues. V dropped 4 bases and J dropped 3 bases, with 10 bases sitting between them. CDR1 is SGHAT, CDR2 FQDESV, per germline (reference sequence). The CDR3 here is CASSSQQGYNSPLHF. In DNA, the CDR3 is TGTGCCAGCAGCTCACAACAGGGCTATAATTCACCCCTCCACTTT.

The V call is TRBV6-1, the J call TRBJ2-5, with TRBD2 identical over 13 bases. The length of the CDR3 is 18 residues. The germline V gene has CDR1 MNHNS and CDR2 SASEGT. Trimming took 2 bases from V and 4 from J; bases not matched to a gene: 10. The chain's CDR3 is CASSERTSGRVWGETQYF. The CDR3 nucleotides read TGTGCCAGCAGTGAAAGGACTAGCGGGAGAGTCTGGGGAGAGACCCAGTACTTC.

For the CDR3, the DNA is TGTGCCAGCAGCCGGAATGACAGGGAGGGTCAGCCCCAGCATTTT. This translates into CASSRNDREGQPQHF. The J gene is TRBJ1-5, the V gene TRBV4-2; 7 bases are shared with TRBD1. With 4 bases clipped from V and 6 bases from J, the junction kept 9 bases outside the gene matches. The CDR3 length is 15 residues. Germline CDR1 is LGHNA and CDR2 is YNFKEQ.

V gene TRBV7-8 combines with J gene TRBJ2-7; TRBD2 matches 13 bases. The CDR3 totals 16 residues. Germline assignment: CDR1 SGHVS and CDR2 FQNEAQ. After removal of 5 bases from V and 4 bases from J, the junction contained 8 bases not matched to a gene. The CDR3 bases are TGTGCCAGCAGCAACGGACTAGCGGGAGTGTCTTACGAGCAGTACTTC. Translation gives CASSNGLAGVSYEQYF.

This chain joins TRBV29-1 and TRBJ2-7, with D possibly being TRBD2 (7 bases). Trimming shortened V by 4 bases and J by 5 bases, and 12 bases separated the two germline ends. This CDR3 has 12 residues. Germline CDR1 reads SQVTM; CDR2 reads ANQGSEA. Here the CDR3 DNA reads TGCAGCGTTGTGGGGGGGGGCAACGAGCAGTACTTC. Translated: CSVVGGGNEQYF.